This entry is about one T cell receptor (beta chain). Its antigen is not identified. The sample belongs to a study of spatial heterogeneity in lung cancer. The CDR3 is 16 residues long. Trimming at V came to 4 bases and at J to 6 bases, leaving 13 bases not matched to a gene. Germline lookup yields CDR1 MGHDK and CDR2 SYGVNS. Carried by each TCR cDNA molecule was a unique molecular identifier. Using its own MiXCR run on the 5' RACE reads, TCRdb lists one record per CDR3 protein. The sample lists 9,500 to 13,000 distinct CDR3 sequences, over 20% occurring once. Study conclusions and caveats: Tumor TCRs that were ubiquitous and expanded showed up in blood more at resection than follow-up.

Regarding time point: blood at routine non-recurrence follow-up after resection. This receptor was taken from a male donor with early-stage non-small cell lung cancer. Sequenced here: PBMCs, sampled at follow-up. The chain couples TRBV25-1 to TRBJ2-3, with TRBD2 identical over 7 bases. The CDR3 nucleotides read TGTGCCAGCAGTGCAATCTCCGGGGGGTTTCGGGATACGCAGTATTTT. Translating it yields CASSAISGGFRDTQYF.